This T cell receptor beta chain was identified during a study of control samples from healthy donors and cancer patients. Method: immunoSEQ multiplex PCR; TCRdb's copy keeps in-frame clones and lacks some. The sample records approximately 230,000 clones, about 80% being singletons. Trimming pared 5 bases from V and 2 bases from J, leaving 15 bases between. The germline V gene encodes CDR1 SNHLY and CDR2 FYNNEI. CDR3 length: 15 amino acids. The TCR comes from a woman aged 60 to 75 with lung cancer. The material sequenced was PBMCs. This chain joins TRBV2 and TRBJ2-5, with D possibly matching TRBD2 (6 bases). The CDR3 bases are TGTGCCAGCAGTAATGGCCGGACTACTCAAGAGACCCAGTACTTC. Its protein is CASSNGRTTQETQYF.